This TCR beta chain came from a study of T-cell memory formation after mild COVID-19. This clonotype occurred many times. Using its own MiXCR run on the 5' RACE reads, TCRdb lists one record per CDR3 protein. In the table there are 270,000 or so distinct CDR3 sequences, around 17% of which are singletons. The CDR3 consists of 13 residues. V shed 1 base and J shed 10 bases, with 11 bases lying between them. The germline V gene has CDR1 LGHNA and CDR2 YSLEER. The chain is built from TRBV4-3 and TRBJ2-1; TRBD1 is a possible D gene (6 bases). Material for sequencing was PBMCs or a T cell subset sorted from them (not recorded which). The source of this sequence is a man younger than 35 who had mild COVID-19 (a few samples of this study predate the infection). Cell type and time point are not known. Here the CDR3 reads CASSQVQGREQFF. CDR3 nucleotide sequence: TGCGCCAGCAGCCAAGTACAGGGTAGGGAGCAGTTCTTC.